The source of this TCR beta chain is a study of shared clonotypes between healthy human individuals. The CDR3 loop spans 17 amino acids. Germline V lookup: CDR1 PRHDT, CDR2 FYEKMQ (reference sequence). V dropped 0 bases and J dropped 4; count of bases not matched to a gene: 7. TCRdb's copy holds only in-frame clones and misses some; the assay was immunoSEQ multiplex PCR. The sample lists around 500,000 clones; 78% were seen once. The clonotype comes from a woman aged 40 to 49 in good health. Some clones in this sample may be carry-over from other donors' samples. Sequencing input: PBMCs. This chain joins TRBV13 and TRBJ2-3; 10 bases fit TRBD1. The CDR3 region is CASSLGRDRGRADTQYF. The CDR3 region has the DNA TGTGCCAGCAGCTTAGGCCGGGACAGGGGTCGAGCAGATACGCAGTATTTT.